This TCR beta chain was sequenced during a study of blood T cell repertoires in COVID-19. Authors' analysis steps: Reference gene primer amplification in the assay estimated nucleated cell counts. TCRdb's table, derived via immunoSEQ multiplex PCR, lists solely in-frame clones and lacks some. From that table come the V and J calls and clone size; the DNA was used to work out D and trimming. There are roughly 89,000 clones in the sample; 80% occur only once, and around 10% lies in the top ten. The receptor was derived from a woman in her seventies with acute or convalescent COVID-19. Sequencing was carried out using peripheral blood.

CDR3 protein: CASYKVPPGLGSYNEQFF. The CDR3 nucleotides read TGCGCCAGCTACAAGGTCCCCCCGGGGTTGGGCTCCTACAATGAGCAGTTCTTC. The chain combines TRBV10-2 with TRBJ2-1; TRBD2 might be the D (5 bases). V was pared by 8 bases and J by 0 bases, with 23 bases between. CDR3 length: 18 residues. Per the germline V gene, CDR1 is WSHSY and CDR2 is SAAADI.